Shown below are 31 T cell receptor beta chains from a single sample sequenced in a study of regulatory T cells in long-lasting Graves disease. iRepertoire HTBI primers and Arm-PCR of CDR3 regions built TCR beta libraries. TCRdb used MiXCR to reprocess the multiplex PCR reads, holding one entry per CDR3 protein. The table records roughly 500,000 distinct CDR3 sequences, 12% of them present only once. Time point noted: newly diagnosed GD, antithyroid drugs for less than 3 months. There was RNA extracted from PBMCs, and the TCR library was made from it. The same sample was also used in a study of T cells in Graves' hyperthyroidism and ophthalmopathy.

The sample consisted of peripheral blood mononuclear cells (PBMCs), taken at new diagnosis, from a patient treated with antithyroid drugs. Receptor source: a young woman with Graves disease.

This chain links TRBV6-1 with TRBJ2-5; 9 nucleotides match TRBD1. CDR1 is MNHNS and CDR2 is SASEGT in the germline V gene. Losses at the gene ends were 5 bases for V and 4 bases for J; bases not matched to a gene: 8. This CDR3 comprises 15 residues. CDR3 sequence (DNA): TGTGCCAGCAGTACCGGGACAGGGTTTCTAGAGACCCAGTACTTC. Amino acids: CASSTGTGFLETQYF.

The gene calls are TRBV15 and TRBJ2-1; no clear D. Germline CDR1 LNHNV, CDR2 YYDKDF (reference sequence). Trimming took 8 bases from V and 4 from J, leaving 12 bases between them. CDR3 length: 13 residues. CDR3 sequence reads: CATGEARYNEQFF. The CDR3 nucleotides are TGTGCCACCGGAGAAGCAAGATACAATGAGCAGTTCTTC.

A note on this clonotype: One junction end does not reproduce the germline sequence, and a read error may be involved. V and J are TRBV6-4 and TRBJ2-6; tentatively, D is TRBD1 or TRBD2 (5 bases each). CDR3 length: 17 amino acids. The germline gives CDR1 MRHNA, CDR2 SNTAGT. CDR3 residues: CASSYSGRLSGANVLTF. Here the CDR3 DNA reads TGTGCCAGCAGTTACTCGGGGCGGCTCTCTGGGGCCAACGTCCTGACTTTC.

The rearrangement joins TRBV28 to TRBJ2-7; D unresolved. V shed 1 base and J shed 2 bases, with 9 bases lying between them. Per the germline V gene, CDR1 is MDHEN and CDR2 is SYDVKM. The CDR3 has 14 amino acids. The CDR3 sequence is CASSLSGGAYEQYF. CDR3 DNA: TGTGCCAGCAGTTTATCGGGTGGCGCCTACGAGCAGTACTTC.

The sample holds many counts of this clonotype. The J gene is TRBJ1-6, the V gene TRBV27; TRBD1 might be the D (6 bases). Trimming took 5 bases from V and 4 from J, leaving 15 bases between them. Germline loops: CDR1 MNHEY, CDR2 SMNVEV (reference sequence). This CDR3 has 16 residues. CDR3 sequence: CASSPRQVSYNSPLHF. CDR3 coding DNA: TGTGCCAGCAGTCCACGACAGGTCTCTTATAATTCACCCCTCCACTTT.

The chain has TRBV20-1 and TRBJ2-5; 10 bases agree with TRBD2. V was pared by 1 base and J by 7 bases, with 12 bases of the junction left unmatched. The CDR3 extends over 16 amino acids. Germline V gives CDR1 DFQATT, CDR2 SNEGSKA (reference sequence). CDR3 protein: CSARGFRLAGVGTQYF. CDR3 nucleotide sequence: TGCAGTGCTAGAGGCTTTAGGCTAGCGGGAGTCGGGACCCAGTACTTC.

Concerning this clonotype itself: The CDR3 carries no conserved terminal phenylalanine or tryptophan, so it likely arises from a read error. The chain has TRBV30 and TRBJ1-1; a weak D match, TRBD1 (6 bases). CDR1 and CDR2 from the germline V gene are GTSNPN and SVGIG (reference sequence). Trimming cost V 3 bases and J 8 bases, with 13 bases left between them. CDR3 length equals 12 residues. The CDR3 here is CAWRKTGREAFL. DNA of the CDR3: TGTGCCTGGAGAAAGACAGGCCGGGAAGCTTTCCTT.

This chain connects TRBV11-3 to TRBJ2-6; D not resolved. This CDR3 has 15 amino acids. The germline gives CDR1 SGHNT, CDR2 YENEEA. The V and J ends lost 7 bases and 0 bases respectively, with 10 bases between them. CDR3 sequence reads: CASTPQFSGANVLTF. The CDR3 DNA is TGTGCCAGCACCCCCCAATTCTCTGGGGCCAACGTCCTGACTTTC.

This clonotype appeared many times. CDR3 region: CASSPRSSGGKNIQYF. CDR3 sequence (DNA): TGTGCCAGCAGTCCCCGGAGTAGCGGGGGAAAAAACATTCAGTACTTC. This sequence joins TRBV6-2 or TRBV6-3 and TRBJ2-4, with 9 nucleotides matching TRBD2. With 5 bases clipped from V and 4 bases from J, the junction kept 9 bases outside the gene matches. In germline, CDR1 is MNHEY, CDR2 SVGEGT. The CDR3 is made up of 16 amino acids.

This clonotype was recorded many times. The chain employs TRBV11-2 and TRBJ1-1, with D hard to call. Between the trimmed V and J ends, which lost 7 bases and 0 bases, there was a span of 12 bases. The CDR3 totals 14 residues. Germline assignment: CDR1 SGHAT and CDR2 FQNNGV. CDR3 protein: CASIEGVMNTEAFF. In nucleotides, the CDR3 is TGTGCCAGCATCGAAGGAGTCATGAACACTGAAGCTTTCTTT.

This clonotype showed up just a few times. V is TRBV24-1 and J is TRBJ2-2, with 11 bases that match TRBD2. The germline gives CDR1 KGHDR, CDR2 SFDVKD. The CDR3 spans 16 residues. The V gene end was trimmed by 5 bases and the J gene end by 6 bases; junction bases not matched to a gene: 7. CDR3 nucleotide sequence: TGTGCCACCAGTGCTAGGAGACTAGCGGGATCCGGGGAGCTGTTTTTT. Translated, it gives CATSARRLAGSGELFF.

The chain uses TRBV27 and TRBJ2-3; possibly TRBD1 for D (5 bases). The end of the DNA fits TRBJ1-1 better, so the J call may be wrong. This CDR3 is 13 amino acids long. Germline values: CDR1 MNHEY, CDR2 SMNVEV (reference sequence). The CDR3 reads CASSLSGGDQAFF. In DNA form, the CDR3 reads TGTGCCAGCAGTTTATCTGGAGGGGACCAAGCTTTCTTT.

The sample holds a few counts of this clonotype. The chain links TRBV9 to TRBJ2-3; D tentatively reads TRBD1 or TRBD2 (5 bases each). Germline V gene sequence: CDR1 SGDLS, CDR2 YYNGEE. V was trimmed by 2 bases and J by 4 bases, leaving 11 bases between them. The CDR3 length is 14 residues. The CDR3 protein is CASSVGTTPDTQYF. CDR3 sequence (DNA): TGTGCCAGCAGCGTTGGGACCACACCAGATACGCAGTATTTT.

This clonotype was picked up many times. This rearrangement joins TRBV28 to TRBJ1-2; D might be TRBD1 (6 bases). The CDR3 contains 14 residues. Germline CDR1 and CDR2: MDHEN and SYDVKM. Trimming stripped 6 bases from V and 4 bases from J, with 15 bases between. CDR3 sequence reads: CASSLRGHAYGYTF. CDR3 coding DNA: TGTGCCAGCAGCTTGAGGGGACACGCCTATGGCTACACCTTC.

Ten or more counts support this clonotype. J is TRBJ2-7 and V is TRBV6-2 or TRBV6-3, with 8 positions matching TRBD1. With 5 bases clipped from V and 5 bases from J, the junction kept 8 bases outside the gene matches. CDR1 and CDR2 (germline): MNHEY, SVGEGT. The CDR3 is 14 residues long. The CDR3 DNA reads TGTGCCAGCAGTCCCCGACAGGGGCCCCACGAGCAGTACTTC. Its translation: CASSPRQGPHEQYF.

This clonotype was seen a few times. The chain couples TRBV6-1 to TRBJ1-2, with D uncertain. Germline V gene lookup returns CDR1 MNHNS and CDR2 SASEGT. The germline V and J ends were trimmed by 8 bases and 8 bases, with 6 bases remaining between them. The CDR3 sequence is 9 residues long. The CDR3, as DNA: TGTGCCAGCGGACGGGGCTACACCTTC. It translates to CASGRGYTF.

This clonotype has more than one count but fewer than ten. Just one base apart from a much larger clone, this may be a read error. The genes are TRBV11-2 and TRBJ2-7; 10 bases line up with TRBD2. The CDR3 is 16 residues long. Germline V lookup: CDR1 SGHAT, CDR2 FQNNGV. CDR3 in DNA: TGTGCCAGCAGCTGGGTACTAGCGGGAATTAGGCACGAGCGGTACTTC. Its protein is CASSWVLAGIRHERYF.

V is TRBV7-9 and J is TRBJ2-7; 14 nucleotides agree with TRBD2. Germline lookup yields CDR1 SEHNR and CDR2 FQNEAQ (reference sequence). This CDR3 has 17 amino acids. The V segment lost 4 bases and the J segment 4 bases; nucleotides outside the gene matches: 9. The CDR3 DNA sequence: TGTGCCAGCAGCTCGGGGCGACTAGCGGGAGGGAGGTACGAGCAGTACTTC. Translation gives CASSSGRLAGGRYEQYF.

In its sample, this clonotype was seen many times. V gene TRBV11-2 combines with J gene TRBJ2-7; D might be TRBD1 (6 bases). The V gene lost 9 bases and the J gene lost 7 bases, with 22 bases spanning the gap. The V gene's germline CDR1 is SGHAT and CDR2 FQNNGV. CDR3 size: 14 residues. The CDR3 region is CASSARQDLGEQYF. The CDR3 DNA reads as TGTGCCAGTAGTGCCCGACAGGACTTGGGGGAGCAGTACTTC.

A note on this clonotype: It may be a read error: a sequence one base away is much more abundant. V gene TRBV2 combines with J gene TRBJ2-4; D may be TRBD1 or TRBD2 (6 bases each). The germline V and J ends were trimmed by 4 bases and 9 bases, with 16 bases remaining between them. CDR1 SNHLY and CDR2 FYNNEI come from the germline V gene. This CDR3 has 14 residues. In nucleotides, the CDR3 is TGTGCCAGCAGTGCCACGGGGGCGAAGAGCATTCAGTACTTC. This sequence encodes CASSATGAKSIQYF.

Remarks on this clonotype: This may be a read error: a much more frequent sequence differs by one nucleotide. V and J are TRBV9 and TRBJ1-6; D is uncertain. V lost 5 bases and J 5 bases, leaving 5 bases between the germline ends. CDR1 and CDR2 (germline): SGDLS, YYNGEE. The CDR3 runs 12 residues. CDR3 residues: CASSPHNSPLHF. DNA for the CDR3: TGTGCCAGCAGTCCCCATAATTCACCCCTCCACTTT.

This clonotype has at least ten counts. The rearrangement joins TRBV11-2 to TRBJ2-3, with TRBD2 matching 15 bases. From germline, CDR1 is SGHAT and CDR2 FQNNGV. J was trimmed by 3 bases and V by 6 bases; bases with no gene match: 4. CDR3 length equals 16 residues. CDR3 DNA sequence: TGTGCCAGCAGGATCGGGACTAGCGGGAGGACAGATACGCAGTATTTT. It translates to CASRIGTSGRTDTQYF.

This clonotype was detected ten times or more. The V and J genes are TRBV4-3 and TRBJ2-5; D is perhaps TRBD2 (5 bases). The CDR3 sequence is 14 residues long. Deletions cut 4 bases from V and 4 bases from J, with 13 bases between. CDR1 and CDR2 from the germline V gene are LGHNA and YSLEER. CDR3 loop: CASSPLGAPETQYF. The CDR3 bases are TGCGCCAGCAGCCCCTTGGGAGCACCAGAGACCCAGTACTTC.

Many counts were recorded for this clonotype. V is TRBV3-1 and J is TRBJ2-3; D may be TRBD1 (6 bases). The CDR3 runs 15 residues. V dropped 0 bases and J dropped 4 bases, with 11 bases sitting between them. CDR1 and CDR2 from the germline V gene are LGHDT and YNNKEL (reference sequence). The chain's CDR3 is CASSQEGAKADTQYF. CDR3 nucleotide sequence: TGTGCCAGCAGCCAAGAGGGGGCGAAGGCAGATACGCAGTATTTT.

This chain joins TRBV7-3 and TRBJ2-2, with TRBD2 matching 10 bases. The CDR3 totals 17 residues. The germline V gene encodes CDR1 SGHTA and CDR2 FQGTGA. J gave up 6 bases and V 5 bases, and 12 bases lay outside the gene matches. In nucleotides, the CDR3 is TGTGCCAGCAGCAACCCCAGCGGGAGGGCCCCTGCCGGGGAGCTGTTTTTT. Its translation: CASSNPSGRAPAGELFF.

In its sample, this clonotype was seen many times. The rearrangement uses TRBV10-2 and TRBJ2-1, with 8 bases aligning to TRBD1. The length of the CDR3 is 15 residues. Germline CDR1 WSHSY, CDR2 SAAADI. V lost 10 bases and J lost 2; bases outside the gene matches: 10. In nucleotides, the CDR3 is TGCGCCACCCGGACAGGGCAGGGACCCTACAATGAGCAGTTCTTC. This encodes CATRTGQGPYNEQFF.

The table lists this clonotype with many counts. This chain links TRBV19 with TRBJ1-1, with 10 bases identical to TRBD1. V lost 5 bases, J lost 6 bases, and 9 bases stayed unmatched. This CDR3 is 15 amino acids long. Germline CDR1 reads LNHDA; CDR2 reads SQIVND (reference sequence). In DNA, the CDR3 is TGTGCCAGTAGTGGCACCGGGACAGGGGAATCTGAAGCTTTCTTT. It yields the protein CASSGTGTGESEAFF.

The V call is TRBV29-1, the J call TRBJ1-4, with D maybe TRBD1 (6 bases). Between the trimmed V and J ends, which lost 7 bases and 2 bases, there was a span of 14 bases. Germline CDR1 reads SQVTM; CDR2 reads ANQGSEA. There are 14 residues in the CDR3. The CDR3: CSGLGAQTNEKLFF. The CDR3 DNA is TGCAGCGGTCTGGGGGCGCAGACTAATGAAAAACTGTTTTTT.

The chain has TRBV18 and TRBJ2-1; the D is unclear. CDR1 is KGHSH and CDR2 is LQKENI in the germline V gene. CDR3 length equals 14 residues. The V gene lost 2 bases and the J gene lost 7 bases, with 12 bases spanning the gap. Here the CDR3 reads CASSPAFLGNEQFF. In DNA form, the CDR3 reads TGTGCCAGCTCACCAGCCTTCCTGGGAAATGAGCAGTTCTTC.

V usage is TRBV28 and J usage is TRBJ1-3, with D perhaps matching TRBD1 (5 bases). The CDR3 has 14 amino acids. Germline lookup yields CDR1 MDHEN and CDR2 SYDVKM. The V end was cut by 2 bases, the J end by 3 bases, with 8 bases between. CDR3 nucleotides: TGTGCCAGCAGTTTAGGACAAAATGGAAACACCATATATTTT. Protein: CASSLGQNGNTIYF.

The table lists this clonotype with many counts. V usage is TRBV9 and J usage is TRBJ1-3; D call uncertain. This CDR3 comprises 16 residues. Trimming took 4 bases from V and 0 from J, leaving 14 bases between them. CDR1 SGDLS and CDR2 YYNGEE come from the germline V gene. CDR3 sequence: CASSFGPPSSGNTIYF. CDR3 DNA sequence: TGTGCCAGCAGCTTCGGGCCCCCGAGCTCTGGAAACACCATATATTTT. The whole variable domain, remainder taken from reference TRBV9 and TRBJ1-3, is DSGVTQTPKHLITATGQRVTLRCSPRSGDLSVYWYQQSLDQGLQFLIQYYNGEERAKGNILERFSAQQFPDLHSELNLSSLELGDSALYFCASSFGPPSSGNTIYFGEGSWLTVV.